These T cell receptor beta chains were read from a single sample in a study of tumor T cells in aggressive B-cell lymphoma. Libraries were prepared by immunoSEQ multiplex PCR; TCRdb keeps only in-frame clonotypes and omits some of them. The data contain around 6,600 clones, 88% of them singletons. The material sequenced was tumor tissue. These receptors all come from an adult with diffuse large B cell lymphoma. Some clones in this sample may be carry-over from other donors' samples. Each CDR3 is given with its conserved first and last residue. The D gene is left open where the match is weak. Expanded clones get a size class; other rows say once, few or many, or leave the size out.

V gene,D gene,J gene,clone size,CDR3 protein,CDR3 DNA
TRBV5-1,TRBD1,TRBJ1-1,-,CASSFRTGTTEAFF,TGCGCCAGCAGCTTCCGGACAGGGACCACTGAAGCTTTCTTT
TRBV5-1,-,TRBJ2-1,-,CASSLGGDNEQFF,TGCGCCAGCAGCTTGGGAGGCGACAATGAGCAGTTCTTC
TRBV9,TRBD2,TRBJ2-3,-,CASSVGLADTDTQYF,TGTGCCAGCAGCGTGGGACTAGCGGACACAGATACGCAGTATTTT
TRBV6-1,TRBD1,TRBJ2-7,once,CASFPDRGRLVEQYF,TGTGCCAGCTTTCCTGATAGGGGGCGGCTCGTAGAGCAGTACTTC
TRBV5-1,TRBD2,TRBJ2-3,-,CASSRSGGASTDTQYF,TGCGCCAGCAGCCGGAGCGGGGGGGCGAGCACAGATACGCAGTATTTT
TRBV4-2,-,TRBJ1-1,-,CASSPTLRQGLTEAFF,TGTGCCAGCAGCCCCACCCTGAGGCAGGGATTGACTGAAGCTTTCTTT
TRBV5-6,-,TRBJ1-6,-,CASSLSGSSPLHF,TGTGCCAGCAGTCTCAGTGGGAGTTCACCCCTCCACTTT
TRBV6-4,TRBD1,TRBJ2-1,-,CASSPGTGLFF,TGTGCCAGCAGCCCCGGGACAGGGCTGTTCTTC
TRBV7-2,TRBD2,TRBJ2-5,-,CASSPPGHGGAQYF,TGTGCCAGCAGCCCGCCGGGACACGGGGGGGCCCAGTACTTC
TRBV7-6,TRBD1,TRBJ1-1,-,CASSLVKGARTEAFF,TGTGCCAGCAGCTTAGTAAAGGGGGCGCGAACTGAAGCTTTCTTT
TRBV25-1,-,TRBJ1-1,few,CATRDTMNTEAFF,TGTGCCACCCGGGACACCATGAACACTGAAGCTTTCTTT
TRBV7-9,-,TRBJ1-3,-,CASSQRTVGNTIYF,TGTGCCAGCAGCCAAAGGACAGTCGGAAACACCATATATTTT
TRBV6-5,-,TRBJ2-2,-,CASGERGTGELFF,TGTGCCAGCGGGGAAAGGGGGACCGGGGAGCTGTTTTTT
TRBV2,-,TRBJ2-3,once,CASRIGGFITDTQYF,TGTGCCAGCAGGATTGGAGGGTTTATAACAGATACGCAGTATTTT
TRBV7-9,TRBD1,TRBJ1-4,-,CAGSPGTELFF,TGTGCCGGCAGCCCAGGGACAGAACTGTTTTTT
TRBV7-8,-,TRBJ2-7,-,CASSLAEGSSYEQYF,TGTGCCAGCAGCTTAGCTGAGGGAAGCTCCTACGAGCAGTACTTC
TRBV29-1,-,TRBJ1-3,-,CSVEIEQSLFGNTIYF,TGCAGCGTAGAGATAGAACAGTCCCTCTTTGGTAACACCATATATTTT
TRBV27,TRBD2,TRBJ2-7,once,CASSQSGGRAYEQYF,TGTGCCAGCAGCCAGTCGGGGGGGCGAGCCTACGAGCAGTACTTC
TRBV9,-,TRBJ2-7,-,CASSSRQDSYEQYF,TGTGCCAGCAGCTCTCGACAGGACTCCTACGAGCAGTACTTC
TRBV20-1,-,TRBJ2-7,-,CSATSGNEQYF,TGCAGTGCCACTTCAGGTAACGAGCAGTACTTC
TRBV4-3,TRBD1,TRBJ1-5,few,CASSQDSLGWDRGNQPQHF,TGCGCCAGCAGCCAAGACTCCCTCGGGTGGGACAGGGGGAATCAGCCCCAGCATTTT
TRBV18,TRBD1,TRBJ2-5,-,CASSPPGGRETQYF,TGTGCCAGCTCACCCCCAGGGGGCCGAGAGACCCAGTACTTC
TRBV6-1,TRBD2,TRBJ2-5,-,CASSELAGGPLQETQYF,TGTGCCAGCAGTGAACTAGCGGGGGGTCCCCTTCAAGAGACCCAGTACTTC
TRBV7-9,TRBD1,TRBJ1-2,-,CASSLAGTDRNYGYTF,TGTGCCAGCAGCTTAGCGGGGACAGATCGTAACTATGGCTACACCTTC
TRBV18,-,TRBJ2-2,-,CASFLLAGNTGELFF,TGTGCCAGCTTTCTGTTGGCAGGGAACACCGGGGAGCTGTTTTTT
TRBV6-5,-,TRBJ2-7,once,CASRGTEVYEQYF,TGTGCCAGCCGCGGGACCGAAGTCTACGAGCAGTACTTC
TRBV30,TRBD1,TRBJ1-2,-,CARRMAGGLNSYTF,TGTGCCCGTCGGATGGCAGGGGGATTGAATAGCTACACCTTC
TRBV30,-,TRBJ2-7,-,CAWSGGQGKAYEQYF,TGTGCCTGGAGTGGAGGGCAGGGGAAAGCCTACGAGCAGTACTTC
TRBV9,-,TRBJ2-1,-,CASGPSGGVYNEQFF,TGTGCCAGTGGCCCCTCGGGCGGGGTTTACAATGAGCAGTTCTTC
TRBV7-9,-,TRBJ2-1,-,CASSGDALNEQFF,TGTGCCAGCAGCGGAGACGCACTCAATGAGCAGTTCTTC
TRBV27,-,TRBJ1-4,once,CASSSTELATNEKLFF,TGTGCCAGCAGCTCGACAGAGCTTGCAACTAATGAAAAACTGTTTTTT
TRBV19,TRBD1,TRBJ1-1,-,CASMWGSWTGGNTEAFF,TGTGCCAGTATGTGGGGATCTTGGACAGGGGGTAACACTGAAGCCTTCTTT
TRBV28,TRBD1,TRBJ1-2,few,CASSLSSGGYGYTF,TGTGCCAGCAGTTTATCGTCAGGGGGTTATGGCTACACCTTC
TRBV18,-,TRBJ1-1,-,CASSPGEPEAFF,TGTGCCAGCTCACCGGGAGAGCCTGAAGCTTTCTTT
TRBV4-3,TRBD2,TRBJ2-3,-,CASSPRASGGTDTQYF,TGCGCCAGCAGCCCTCGGGCTAGCGGAGGCACAGATACGCAGTATTTT
TRBV27,TRBD1,TRBJ1-2,-,CASQDRGRSGGYTF,TGTGCCAGCCAGGACAGGGGGAGGTCAGGTGGCTACACCTTC
TRBV7-9,-,TRBJ2-7,-,CASSQVGEQYF,TGTGCCAGCAGCCAAGTCGGGGAGCAGTACTTC
TRBV19,-,TRBJ1-1,few,CASSMGGTEAFF,TGTGCCAGTAGTATGGGGGGCACTGAAGCTTTCTTT
TRBV20-1,-,TRBJ2-7,-,CSAGPYEQYF,TGCAGTGCTGGCCCCTACGAGCAGTACTTC
TRBV11-2,-,TRBJ1-1,-,CASSLVAGAGTEAFF,TGTGCCAGCAGCTTAGTGGCAGGGGCGGGCACTGAAGCTTTCTTT
TRBV25-1,-,TRBJ2-5,-,CASSSLGGFGETQYF,TGTGCCAGCAGTTCCCTGGGAGGCTTTGGGGAGACCCAGTACTTC
TRBV21-1,-,TRBJ1-5,-,CASRGDRTDNQPQHF,TGTGCCAGCAGAGGAGACAGGACAGACAATCAGCCCCAGCATTTT
TRBV5-1,TRBD2,TRBJ2-3,large,CASSRLAGGTDTQYF,TGCGCCAGCAGCAGACTAGCGGGAGGGACAGATACGCAGTATTTT
TRBV19,TRBD2,TRBJ2-5,few,CASSATSGRTETQYF,TGTGCCAGTAGCGCGACTAGCGGGAGGACAGAGACCCAGTACTTC
TRBV6-4,-,TRBJ2-5,-,CASSDGDREETQYF,TGTGCCAGCAGTGACGGCGACAGAGAAGAGACCCAGTACTTC
TRBV30,-,TRBJ2-7,-,CAWSGPGEGIYEQYF,TGTGCCTGGAGTGGCCCAGGGGAGGGGATCTACGAGCAGTACTTC
TRBV9,TRBD1,TRBJ2-3,-,CASGQVNTDTQYF,TGTGCCAGCGGACAGGTAAACACAGATACGCAGTATTTT